These 6 T cell receptor beta chains share one sample of origin, sequenced in a study of blood T cell repertoires in COVID-19 (dated by TCRdb to the early 2020s). Library generation was performed with the immunoSEQ multiplex PCR assay. TCRdb's version of the immuneACCESS table is confined to in-frame rearrangements and falls short of the full clone set. An unresolved V gene accounts for under half of the shortfall where checked; the remainder is of unknown origin. Across this sample there are approximately 150,000 clones, with roughly four fifths seen only once. Of the sample, about 2.1% falls within the top ten clones. What was sequenced was peripheral blood. The receptors derive from a woman over 75 with acute or convalescent COVID-19.

The chain carries TRBV7-2 and TRBJ1-1; weak D call: TRBD1 (6 bases). Looked up from germline, CDR1 is SGHTA and CDR2 is FQGNSA. Deletions cut 6 bases from V and 4 bases from J, with 18 bases between. This CDR3 comprises 15 residues. CDR3 DNA: TGTGCCAGCAGATCGGGTGGGGGGGCCGCCACTGAAGCTTTCTTT. Translation: CASRSGGGAATEAFF.

The V call is TRBV11-2, the J call TRBJ2-7, with 11 bases fitting TRBD1. The CDR3 has 15 residues. With V trimmed by 1 base and J by 5 bases, 4 bases remained unmatched. CDR1 is SGHAT, CDR2 FQNNGV, per germline. The CDR3 DNA reads as TGTGCCAGCAGCTTAGGTGGACAGGGGGCGGACGAGCAGTACTTC. It encodes CASSLGGQGADEQYF.

This clone occurred once. CDR3 DNA: TGTGCCAGCAGCTTAGGGGGGACAGGGATTACTGAAGCTTTCTTT. This translates into CASSLGGTGITEAFF. The chain is built from TRBV11-3 and TRBJ1-1; TRBD1 matches 9 bases. V lost 1 base and J lost 5; bases outside the gene matches: 5. Germline CDR1 is SGHNT and CDR2 is YENEEA. CDR3 length: 15 amino acids.

J is TRBJ2-1 and V is TRBV5-1; a possible D gene is TRBD1 (6 bases). Germline values: CDR1 SGHRS, CDR2 YFSETQ. The CDR3 sequence is 15 residues long. V lost 0 bases, J lost 4 bases, and 11 bases lay in between. The CDR3 reads CASSLAGEIYNEQFF. In DNA form, the CDR3 reads TGCGCCAGCAGCTTGGCAGGGGAAATATACAATGAGCAGTTCTTC.

The V and J genes are TRBV4-3 and TRBJ2-1; 8 nucleotides line up with TRBD2. Germline lookup yields CDR1 LGHNA and CDR2 YSLEER. The junction had 9 bases not matched to a gene; V was cut back by 0 bases and J by 8 bases. The CDR3 loop spans 16 amino acids. CDR3 bases: TGCGCCAGCAGCCAAGATAGGAGAGCGGGGGTCCATGAGCAGTTCTTC. It codes for CASSQDRRAGVHEQFF.

This rearrangement joins TRBV2 to TRBJ2-5; tentative D call: TRBD1 (5 bases). The germline gives CDR1 SNHLY, CDR2 FYNNEI. Trimming took 7 bases from V and 5 from J, leaving 20 bases between them. The CDR3 runs to 15 residues. CDR3 in amino acids: CASTPIRGAGETQYF. The CDR3 region has the DNA TGTGCCAGCACCCCGATCCGTGGGGCTGGGGAGACCCAGTACTTC.